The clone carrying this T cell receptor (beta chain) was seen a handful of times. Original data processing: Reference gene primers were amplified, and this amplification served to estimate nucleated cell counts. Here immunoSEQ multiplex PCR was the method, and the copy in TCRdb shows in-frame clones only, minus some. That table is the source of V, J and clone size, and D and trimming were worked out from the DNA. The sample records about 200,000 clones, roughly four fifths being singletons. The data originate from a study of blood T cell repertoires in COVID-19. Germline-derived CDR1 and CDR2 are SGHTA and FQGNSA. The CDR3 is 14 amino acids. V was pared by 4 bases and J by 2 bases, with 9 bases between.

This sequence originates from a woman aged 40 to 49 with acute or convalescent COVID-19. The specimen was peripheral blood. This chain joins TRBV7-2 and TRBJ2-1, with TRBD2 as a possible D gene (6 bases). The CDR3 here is CASSYGGPYNEQFF. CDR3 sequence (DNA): TGTGCCAGCAGCTACGGGGGACCCTACAATGAGCAGTTCTTC.